This is a list of T cell receptor beta chains from one sample in a study of T cell responses to AZD1222 COVID-19 vaccine. Only in-frame clones appear in the TCRdb table, and some are missing; sequencing was by immunoSEQ multiplex PCR. In the table there are about 160,000 clones, approximately 89% of which are singletons. Source: peripheral blood, taken on day 0 of AZD1222 vaccination. The source of these receptors is an adult in good health. The CDR3 runs from the conserved cysteine through the conserved F or W. D genes are given only for firm matches. For some rows the clone size is stated as once, few or many, or as a class when expanded; others skip it.

D | J | size | V | DNA | CDR3
NA | TRBJ2-7 | NA | TRBV5-1 | TGCGCCAGCAGCACCGACAGCTACGAGCAGTACTTC | CASSTDSYEQYF
TRBD2 | TRBJ2-7 | NA | TRBV5-8 | TGTGCCAGCAGCGTCGGACTAGCGGGCGGAGGAGTCTACGAGCAGTACTTC | CASSVGLAGGGVYEQYF
NA | TRBJ2-7 | NA | TRBV19 | TGTGCCAGTAGTAAGAACTTCAGGGGACTAACCCCTTACGAGCAGTACTTC | CASSKNFRGLTPYEQYF
NA | TRBJ1-5 | few | TRBV28 | TGTGCCAGCAGCCACGGGGCGGATAGCAATCAGCCCCAGCATTTT | CASSHGADSNQPQHF
NA | TRBJ1-6 | NA | TRBV30 | TGTGCCTGGAGTGTACAACAGTATAATTCACCCCTCCACTTT | CAWSVQQYNSPLHF
NA | TRBJ2-6 | NA | TRBV9 | TGTGCCAGCAGCGTAGGAGGCCGCTCTGGGGCCAACGTCCTGACTTTC | CASSVGGRSGANVLTF
NA | TRBJ2-3 | NA | TRBV7-2 | TGTGCCAGCAGCTTAGTACGGCAAGGAGATACGCAGTATTTT | CASSLVRQGDTQYF
NA | TRBJ2-1 | once | TRBV7-8 | TGTGCCAGCAGCTTCAGTAGCGACAATGAGCAGTTCTTC | CASSFSSDNEQFF
TRBD1 | TRBJ1-1 | NA | TRBV28 | TGTGCCAGCAGTTTATGGTCAGGGGGCGAGTACACTGAAGCTTTCTTT | CASSLWSGGEYTEAFF
TRBD1 | TRBJ2-5 | NA | TRBV4-2 | TGTGCCAGCAGCCAAGTGGCCAGGGGGCTGGGTGAGACCCAGTACTTC | CASSQVARGLGETQYF
NA | TRBJ2-3 | NA | TRBV3-1/TRBV3-2 | TGTGCCAGCAGCCAAAACCCACTTAAAGCCCCTAGCACAGATACGCAGTATTTT | CASSQNPLKAPSTDTQYF
NA | TRBJ2-7 | NA | TRBV11-2 | TGTGCCAGCAGCCCGCGTCAGGGGCGAGTCTACGAGCAGTACTTC | CASSPRQGRVYEQYF
TRBD2 | TRBJ2-7 | NA | TRBV7-2 | TGTGCCAGCAGCTCCCCCGGGAGGTCTGGCGAGCAGTACTTC | CASSSPGRSGEQYF
NA | TRBJ1-2 | NA | TRBV10-2 | TGCGCCAGCAGTGAGGGGGAACCCGGGGACTATGGCTACACCTTC | CASSEGEPGDYGYTF
NA | TRBJ2-2 | NA | TRBV24-1 | TGTGCCACCAGTGACATCTCTAGTCCCGGGGAGCTGTTTTTT | CATSDISSPGELFF
NA | TRBJ1-1 | NA | TRBV6-5 | TGTGCCGGTGGGACCGAGAGGAACACTGAAGCTTTCTTT | CAGGTERNTEAFF
NA | TRBJ1-2 | once | TRBV5-1 | TGCGCCAGCAGCTTGAGTGGGGAAGGCGGCTACACCTTC | CASSLSGEGGYTF
NA | TRBJ2-7 | NA | TRBV7-8 | TGTGCCAGCAGCTCAGGGCCCACCTACGAGCAGTACTTC | CASSSGPTYEQYF
NA | TRBJ2-5 | NA | TRBV15 | TGTGCCACCGCGAGGGGGGAATCTCAAGAGACCCAGTACTTC | CATARGESQETQYF
TRBD1 | TRBJ2-7 | few | TRBV14 | TGTGCCAGCAGCCAAGAGACAGGGGGCGAAGGCGACGAGCAGTACTTC | CASSQETGGEGDEQYF
NA | TRBJ2-7 | NA | TRBV7-2 | TGTGCCAGCAGCTTAGCCCCAACAGGGGGAGGGGGTGAGCAGTACTTC | CASSLAPTGGGGEQYF
TRBD1 | TRBJ2-7 | NA | TRBV19 | TGTGCCAGTAGCCCAGGGACAGGGGCCTACGAGCAGTACTTC | CASSPGTGAYEQYF
NA | TRBJ1-2 | few | TRBV6-5 | TGTGCCAGCAGTTACCAACCGGAGGTTAACTATGGCTACACCTTC | CASSYQPEVNYGYTF
TRBD2 | TRBJ2-3 | once | TRBV28 | TGTGCCAGCAGTTTATTGGCGGGAGAGTGGGCAGATACGCAGTATTTT | CASSLLAGEWADTQYF